This T cell receptor (beta chain) derives from a study of identical twins. CDR1 is SGHVS, CDR2 FQNEAQ, per germline. This CDR3 region has 18 residues. V gave up 1 base and J gave up 0 bases, with 16 bases separating them. Notes on this clonotype: The antigen is unknown.

Points from the study as a whole: Potential partial confounding of zero-insertion analyses by invariant MAIT and iNKT cells was noted. Cord blood beta clonotypes that were abundant carried fewer insertions, and memory repertoires showed no such trend. Excess sharing between twins was weaker in beta out-of-frame sequences.

A universal primer site was added by template switching, and unique molecular identifiers were carried by the cDNA. TCRdb redid the calling of the 5' RACE reads with MiXCR, one entry per CDR3 protein. The sample yields just over 450,000 distinct CDR3 sequences, about 14% seen once. This sample also appeared in a second study, on yellow fever vaccine responses in identical twins.

This rearrangement joins TRBV7-8 to TRBJ2-1, with TRBD2 as a possible D gene (5 bases). Sequenced input: CD4+ T cells sorted from blood. The clonotype was recovered from a woman between 18 and 29 years old in good health. As DNA, the CDR3 is TGTGCCAGCAGCTTAGGGACGCGGGCGGTCAGCTCCTACAATGAGCAGTTCTTC. It yields the protein CASSLGTRAVSSYNEQFF.